The 17 T cell receptor beta chains listed next were all sequenced from one sample in a study of blood T cell repertoires in COVID-19. The assay was immunoSEQ multiplex PCR, and TCRdb's table has in-frame clones only and misses some. The data show around 25,000 clones, roughly 71% seen once. The specimen sequenced was peripheral blood. Receptor source: a man at least 80 years old with active or convalescent COVID-19.

This chain connects TRBV6-1 to TRBJ2-2, with 8 bases lining up with TRBD1. The CDR3 length is 16 residues. Germline V gene sequence: CDR1 MNHNS, CDR2 SASEGT. V was clipped by 1 base and J by 7 bases; unmatched bases: 8. This chain's CDR3 is CASSEDFRGQIGELFF. For the CDR3, the DNA is TGTGCCAGCAGTGAAGATTTCAGGGGGCAGATCGGGGAGCTGTTTTTT.

The J gene is TRBJ1-2, the V gene TRBV6-5; possibly TRBD1 for D (5 bases). The CDR3 is made up of 10 amino acids. CDR1 MNHEY and CDR2 SVGAGI come from the germline V gene. V lost 8 bases and J lost 5, with 6 bases in between. The DNA for the CDR3 is TGTGCCAGCCGGGGGTATGGCTACACCTTC. It encodes CASRGYGYTF.

The chain is built from TRBV7-2 and TRBJ2-2; TRBD2 aligns across 11 bases. V lost 5 bases, J lost 4 bases, and 12 bases stayed unmatched. Germline lookup yields CDR1 SGHTA and CDR2 FQGNSA. The CDR3 covers 18 residues. For the CDR3, the DNA is TGTGCCAGCAGCGCAACTAGCGGGGGAAGGATTGGCACCGGGGAGCTGTTTTTT. Encoded protein: CASSATSGGRIGTGELFF.

J is TRBJ2-3 and V is TRBV6-1; 8 bases are shared with TRBD1. J lost 1 base, V lost 3 bases, and 0 bases had no gene match. Germline V gives CDR1 MNHNS, CDR2 SASEGT. The CDR3 contains 14 residues. The CDR3 DNA reads as TGTGCCAGCAGTGAGACAGGGGGCACAGATACGCAGTATTTT. Its translation is CASSETGGTDTQYF.

J is TRBJ1-1 and V is TRBV7-7; TRBD1 might be the D (5 bases). Germline values: CDR1 SSHAT, CDR2 FNYEAQ (reference sequence). Trimming removed 5 bases at V and 3 bases at J, with 10 bases between. The CDR3 spans 13 residues. The CDR3 nucleotides are TGTGCCAGCAGCCGACAGAGAGACACTGAAGCTTTCTTT. This codes for CASSRQRDTEAFF.

This rearrangement joins TRBV6-1 to TRBJ1-1, with TRBD1 matching over 11 bases. The CDR3 totals 15 residues. With 3 bases clipped from V and 4 bases from J, the junction kept 4 bases outside the gene matches. The germline V gene has CDR1 MNHNS and CDR2 SASEGT. Here the CDR3 DNA reads TGTGCCAGCAGTGATGGGGGGACAGGGGGCACTGAAGCTTTCTTT. Protein: CASSDGGTGGTEAFF.

This clone was seen just once. Mismatch with germline at one junction end may stem from a read error. The chain uses TRBV7-2 and TRBJ1-1; the D is unclear. The CDR3 covers 16 residues. In germline, CDR1 is SGHTA, CDR2 FQGNSA. CDR3 sequence: CVSRSVGGARNTEAFF. The CDR3 DNA is TGTGTCAGCAGGTCAGTGGGAGGTGCCCGGAACACTGAAGCTTTCTTT. The complete variable domain, with remaining parts taken from reference TRBV7-2 and TRBJ1-1, reads GAGVSQSPSNKVTEKGKDVELRCDPISGHTALYWYRQSLGQGLEFLIYFQGNSAPDKSGLPSDRFSAERTGGSVSTLTIQRTQQEDSAVYLCVSRSVGGARNTEAFFGQGTRLTVV.

The chain links TRBV27 to TRBJ2-3; D may be TRBD2 (6 bases). Per germline, CDR1 MNHEY and CDR2 SMNVEV (reference sequence). Between the trimmed V and J ends, which lost 4 bases and 1 base, there was a span of 15 bases. CDR3 length: 16 amino acids. CDR3 region: CASSYLGLAGTDTQYF. DNA of the CDR3: TGTGCCAGCAGTTATTTGGGACTCGCCGGCACAGATACGCAGTATTTT.

The chain combines TRBV2 with TRBJ2-1, with 13 bases lining up with TRBD2. The CDR3 contains 15 residues. Trimming took 6 bases from V and 3 from J; bases not matched to a gene: 2. The germline gives CDR1 SNHLY, CDR2 FYNNEI. The CDR3 protein is CASRGLAGHYNEQFF. CDR3 nucleotide sequence: TGTGCCAGCAGGGGACTAGCGGGACACTACAATGAGCAGTTCTTC.

The chain carries TRBV14 and TRBJ2-1; no clear D gene. Germline CDR1 reads SGHDN; CDR2 reads FVKESK. The CDR3 loop spans 11 amino acids. The V end was cut by 2 bases, the J end by 8 bases, with 4 bases between. CDR3 in amino acids: CASSQFDEQFF. The CDR3 coding sequence is TGTGCCAGCAGCCAATTCGATGAGCAGTTCTTC.

This clone showed up just a few times. The rearrangement joins TRBV28 to TRBJ1-4; no firm D call. V was cut by 10 bases and J by 7 bases, with 10 bases left in between. Germline-derived CDR1 and CDR2 are MDHEN and SYDVKM. The CDR3 length is 11 residues. The CDR3 spells CATILGEKLFF. CDR3 nucleotides: TGTGCCACGATTCTAGGTGAAAAACTGTTTTTT.

Here the CDR3 reads CSVAVGGQANYGYTF. As DNA, the CDR3 is TGCAGCGTAGCAGTCGGGGGACAGGCGAACTATGGCTACACCTTC. The rearrangement links TRBV29-1 to TRBJ1-2; 8 bases align to TRBD1. CDR1 and CDR2 (germline): SQVTM, ANQGSEA. The CDR3 covers 15 residues. V was pared by 6 bases and J by 2 bases, with 11 bases of the junction left unmatched.

The chain is built from TRBV6-5 and TRBJ1-1; TRBD1 agrees at 7 bases. CDR1 MNHEY and CDR2 SVGAGI come from the germline V gene. Trimming took 2 bases from V and 5 from J; bases not matched to a gene: 5. The CDR3 has 14 amino acids. For the CDR3, the DNA is TGTGCCAGCAGTTACAGGGGACAGCGAACTGAAGCTTTCTTT. Protein: CASSYRGQRTEAFF.

The rearrangement links TRBV11-2 to TRBJ2-1; 11 bases agree with TRBD2. Germline lookup yields CDR1 SGHAT and CDR2 FQNNGV. Trimming at V came to 6 bases and at J to 9 bases, leaving 7 bases not matched to a gene. The CDR3 spans 14 residues. The CDR3: CASSPTSGGVEQFF. CDR3 DNA: TGTGCCAGCAGTCCTACTAGCGGGGGTGTTGAGCAGTTCTTC.

The V and J genes are TRBV11-2 and TRBJ2-1, with D unresolved. Trimming removed 4 bases at V and 2 bases at J, with 18 bases between. The CDR3 length is 17 residues. CDR1 SGHAT and CDR2 FQNNGV come from the germline V gene. DNA for the CDR3: TGTGCCAGCAGCTCGGTGGGTGGGCAGGCGACCTACAATGAGCAGTTCTTC. It is translated as CASSSVGGQATYNEQFF.

The chain has TRBV15 and TRBJ1-2, with unresolved D. The CDR3 consists of 15 residues. V was clipped by 0 bases and J by 4 bases, with 12 bases between them. In germline, CDR1 is LNHNV, CDR2 YYDKDF (reference sequence). This CDR3 is CATSREGRALYGYTF. The CDR3 DNA is TGTGCCACCAGCAGAGAAGGGAGGGCTCTCTATGGCTACACCTTC.

The table lists this clone with a count of one. The gene calls are TRBV4-3 and TRBJ2-7; D is perhaps TRBD1 (6 bases). The CDR3 is made up of 16 amino acids. From germline, CDR1 is LGHNA and CDR2 YSLEER. V lost 3 bases and J lost 2, with 17 bases in between. CDR3 in DNA: TGCGCCAGCAGCCAGGGTTGGGGGCAGGGAGCCTACGAGCAGTACTTC. This encodes CASSQGWGQGAYEQYF.